Reported below is one T cell receptor (beta chain). Survey-level TCR beta sequencing used the immunoSEQ assay. The method was immunoSEQ multiplex PCR; TCRdb's version includes in-frame clones alone and lacks a portion of them. The table shows about 68,000 clones, with 93% occurring only once. The CDR3 sequence is 14 residues long. V was cut by 6 bases and J by 5 bases, with 15 bases left in between. Germline V lookup: CDR1 MDHEN, CDR2 SYDVKM. Sequenced input: PBMCs. This receptor was identified in a man aged 35 to 55 with rheumatoid arthritis. The V gene is TRBV28, the J gene TRBJ2-3; the D gene is possibly TRBD2 (6 bases). This CDR3 reads CASSPRGGRDTQYF. The CDR3 DNA reads as TGTGCCAGCAGCCCCCGCGGAGGGAGAGATACGCAGTATTTT.